This T cell receptor beta chain was identified in a study of OX40 agonist ivuxolimab in advanced cancers. Study-level information: The drug used for patients, ivuxolimab, was an agonistic anti-OX40 (CD134) antibody. The dose of intravenous ivuxolimab that patients received every 2 weeks ranged from 0.01 to 10 mg/kg. Three patients had partial responses: one hepatocellular carcinoma, two cutaneous melanoma.

Here immunoSEQ multiplex PCR was the method, and the copy in TCRdb shows in-frame clones only, minus some. The sample carries over 85,000 clones, about nine tenths recorded once. Germline CDR1 reads MDHEN; CDR2 reads SYDVKM. Trimming left V 5 bases short and J 1 base short, with 8 bases between. This CDR3 has 14 amino acids. This TCR came from an adult with an advanced solid tumor such as melanoma, head and neck, liver or kidney cancer. Sample: CD4+ or CD8+ T cells sorted from blood, taken in a trial of the OX40 agonist ivuxolimab. J is TRBJ2-2 and V is TRBV28; a possible D gene is TRBD1 (6 bases). CDR3 in amino acids: CASSTQGNTGELFF. In nucleotides, the CDR3 is TGTGCCAGCAGTACACAGGGGAACACCGGGGAGCTGTTTTTT. The whole variable domain, filled in from reference TRBV28 and TRBJ2-2, reads DVKVTQSSRYLVKRTGEKVFLECVQDMDHENMFWYRQDPGLGLRLIYFSYDVKMKEKGDIPEGYSVSREKKERFSLILESASTNQTSMYLCASSTQGNTGELFFGEGSRLTVL.